This TCR beta chain was found in a study of T cell changes during pregnancy in multiple sclerosis (dated by TCRdb to between 2019 and 2020). With respect to the entire study: In women with multiple sclerosis, the researchers looked at how the T cell repertoire shifted as pregnancy progressed.

V is trimmed back by 2 bases and J by 7 bases, and the junction contains 6 bases that no gene match accounts for. The CDR3 runs 14 residues from the cysteine to the phenylalanine. The entry retains the CDR3 DNA only, 42 bases that are in frame from base 1. The germline V gene gives CDR1 as MNHEY and CDR2 as SVGAGI. Libraries were made using the immunoSEQ multiplex PCR assay. Here the immuneACCESS table is served through TCRdb, limited to in-frame sequences with V and J called. Missing clones are a known gap in these copies; in checked studies unresolved V genes cover under half, and the rest lacks a known reason. The sample table holds nearly 45,000 clones, of which approximately 96% were seen once. The ten largest clones represent roughly 1% of the sample. This clone was observed a single time. The specificity of this receptor is unknown. Per-base quality was not reported, and no clone a single base away is much larger than it.

This TCR was recovered from a female donor with multiple sclerosis, enrolled in a pregnancy study. The chain links TRBV6-5 with TRBJ2-7; 9 nucleotides in the junction match TRBD1. Sequencing was performed on peripheral blood, taken in the second trimester of pregnancy. The DNA sequence is given as TGTGCCAGCAGTTACCACAGGGGGCCGGGTGAGCAGTACTTC. Translation gives CASSYHRGPGEQYF.